This T cell receptor (beta chain) is drawn from a study of CD8 T cells in ankylosing spondylitis. On this clonotype: The antigen remains undetermined.

The CDR3 is 13 residues long. V gave up 3 bases and J gave up 7 bases, with 12 bases separating them. Per the germline V gene, CDR1 is MGHDK and CDR2 is SYGVNS. The study's findings and limits: The clones that were linked to disease were reported to be significantly enriched in matched synovial fluid samples from ankylosing spondylitis patients.

MiXCR was run by TCRdb on the 5' RACE reads, yielding one entry per CDR3 protein. The sample has 350,000 to 400,000 distinct CDR3 sequences, about 20% seen once. The chain couples TRBV25-1 to TRBJ1-2; D is unresolved. The clonotype was recovered from a male donor with ankylosing spondylitis or in good health (not recorded which). Material: blood, either unsorted or a sorted T cell fraction (not recorded which). CDR3: CASSDQGLLGYTF. The CDR3 region has the DNA TGTGCCAGCAGTGACCAAGGACTCCTTGGCTACACCTTC.